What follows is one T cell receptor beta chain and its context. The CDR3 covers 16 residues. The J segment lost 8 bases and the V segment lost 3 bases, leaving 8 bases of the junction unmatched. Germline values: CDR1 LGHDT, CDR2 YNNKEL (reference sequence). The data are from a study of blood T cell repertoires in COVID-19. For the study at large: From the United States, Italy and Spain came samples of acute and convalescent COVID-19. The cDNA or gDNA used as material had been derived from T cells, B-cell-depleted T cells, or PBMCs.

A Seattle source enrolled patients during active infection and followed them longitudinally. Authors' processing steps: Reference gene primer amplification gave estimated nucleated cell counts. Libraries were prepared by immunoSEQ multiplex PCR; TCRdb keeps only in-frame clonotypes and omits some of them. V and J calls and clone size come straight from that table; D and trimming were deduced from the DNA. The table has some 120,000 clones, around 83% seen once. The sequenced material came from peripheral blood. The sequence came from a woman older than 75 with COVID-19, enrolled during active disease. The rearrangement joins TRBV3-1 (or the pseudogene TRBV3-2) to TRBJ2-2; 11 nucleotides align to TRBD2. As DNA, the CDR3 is TGTGCCAGCAGCCAGATACTAGCGGGAGATGGAGGGGAGCTGTTTTTT. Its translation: CASSQILAGDGGELFF.